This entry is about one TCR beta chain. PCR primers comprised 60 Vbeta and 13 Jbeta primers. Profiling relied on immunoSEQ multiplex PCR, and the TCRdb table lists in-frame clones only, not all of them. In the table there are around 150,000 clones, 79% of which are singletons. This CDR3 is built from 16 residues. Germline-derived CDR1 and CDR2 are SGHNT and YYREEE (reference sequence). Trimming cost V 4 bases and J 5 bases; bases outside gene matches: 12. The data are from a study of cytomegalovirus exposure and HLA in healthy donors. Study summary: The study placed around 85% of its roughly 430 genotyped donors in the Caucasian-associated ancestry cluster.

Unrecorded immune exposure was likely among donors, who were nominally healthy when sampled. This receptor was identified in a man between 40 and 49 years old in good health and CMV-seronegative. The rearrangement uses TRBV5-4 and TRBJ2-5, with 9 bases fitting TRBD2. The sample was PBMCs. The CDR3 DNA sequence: TGTGCCAGCAGCCCTACGCGAGCGGGAGGACGTGAGACCCAGTACTTC. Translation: CASSPTRAGGRETQYF.